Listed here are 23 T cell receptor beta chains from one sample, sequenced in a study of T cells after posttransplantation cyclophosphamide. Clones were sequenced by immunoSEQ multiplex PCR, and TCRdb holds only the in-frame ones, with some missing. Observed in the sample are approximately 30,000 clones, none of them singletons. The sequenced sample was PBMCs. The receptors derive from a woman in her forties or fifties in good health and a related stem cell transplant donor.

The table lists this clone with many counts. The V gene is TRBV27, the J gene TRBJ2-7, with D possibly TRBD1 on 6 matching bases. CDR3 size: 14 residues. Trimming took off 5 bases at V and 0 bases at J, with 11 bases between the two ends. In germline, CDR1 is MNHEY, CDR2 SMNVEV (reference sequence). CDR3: CASSLMTGSYEQYF. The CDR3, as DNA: TGTGCCAGCAGTCTTATGACAGGCTCCTACGAGCAGTACTTC.

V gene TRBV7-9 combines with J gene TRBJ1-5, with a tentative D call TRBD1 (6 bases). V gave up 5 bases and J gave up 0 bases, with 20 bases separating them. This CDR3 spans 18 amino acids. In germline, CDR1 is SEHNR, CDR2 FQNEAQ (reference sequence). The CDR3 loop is CASSAYRGSDYSNQPQHF. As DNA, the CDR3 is TGTGCCAGCAGCGCGTATAGGGGGAGTGACTATAGCAATCAGCCCCAGCATTTT. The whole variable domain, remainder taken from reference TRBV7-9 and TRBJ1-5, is DTGVSQNPRHKITKRGQNVTFRCDPISEHNRLYWYRQTLGQGPEFLTYFQNEAQLEKSRLLSDRFSAERPKGSFSTLEIQRTEQGDSAMYLCASSAYRGSDYSNQPQHFGDGTRLSIL.

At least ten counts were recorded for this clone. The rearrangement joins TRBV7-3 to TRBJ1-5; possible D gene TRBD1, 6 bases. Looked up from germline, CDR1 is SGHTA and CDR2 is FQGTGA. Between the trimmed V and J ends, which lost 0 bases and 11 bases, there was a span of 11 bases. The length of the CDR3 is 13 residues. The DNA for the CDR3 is TGTGCCAGCAGCTTAACGGGGAAGGGGGCCCAGCATTTT. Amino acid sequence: CASSLTGKGAQHF. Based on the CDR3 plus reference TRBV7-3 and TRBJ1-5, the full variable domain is GAGVSQTPSNKVTEKGKYVELRCDPISGHTALYWYRQSLGQGPEFLIYFQGTGAADDSGLPNDRFFAVRPEGSVSTLKIQRTERGDSAVYLCASSLTGKGAQHFGDGTRLSIL.

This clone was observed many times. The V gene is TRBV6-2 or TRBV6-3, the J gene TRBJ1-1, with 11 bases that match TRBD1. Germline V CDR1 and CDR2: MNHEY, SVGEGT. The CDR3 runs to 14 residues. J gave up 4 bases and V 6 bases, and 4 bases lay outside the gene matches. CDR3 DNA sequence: TGTGCCAGCAGGCGGACAGGGGGCATCACTGAAGCTTTCTTT. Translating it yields CASRRTGGITEAFF.

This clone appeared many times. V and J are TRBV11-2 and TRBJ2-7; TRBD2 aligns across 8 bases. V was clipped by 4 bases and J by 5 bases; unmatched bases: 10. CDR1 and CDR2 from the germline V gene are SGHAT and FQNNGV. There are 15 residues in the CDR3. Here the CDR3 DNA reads TGTGCCAGCAGCTCTCGAGGGACTAGTATAAACGAGCAGTACTTC. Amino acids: CASSSRGTSINEQYF.

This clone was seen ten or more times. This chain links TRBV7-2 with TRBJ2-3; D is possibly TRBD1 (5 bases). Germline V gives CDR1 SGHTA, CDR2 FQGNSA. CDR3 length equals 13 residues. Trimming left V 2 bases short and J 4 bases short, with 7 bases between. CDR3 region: CASSLQGSDTQYF. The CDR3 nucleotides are TGTGCCAGCAGCTTACAGGGTTCAGATACGCAGTATTTT.

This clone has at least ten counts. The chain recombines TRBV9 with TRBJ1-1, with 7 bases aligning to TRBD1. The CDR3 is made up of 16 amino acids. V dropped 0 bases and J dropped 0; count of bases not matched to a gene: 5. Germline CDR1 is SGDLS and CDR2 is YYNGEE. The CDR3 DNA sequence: TGTGCCAGCAGCGTAGGGGCAGGGGGGATGAACACTGAAGCTTTCTTT. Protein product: CASSVGAGGMNTEAFF.

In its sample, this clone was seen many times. CDR3 coding DNA: TGCGCCAGCAGTGGACAGGTTAATCAGCCCCAGCATTTT. It is translated as CASSGQVNQPQHF. The chain uses TRBV10-2 and TRBJ1-5; D possibly corresponds to TRBD1 (6 bases). V lost 4 bases and J 4 bases, leaving 8 bases between the germline ends. Germline CDR1 reads WSHSY; CDR2 reads SAAADI. The CDR3 has 13 amino acids.

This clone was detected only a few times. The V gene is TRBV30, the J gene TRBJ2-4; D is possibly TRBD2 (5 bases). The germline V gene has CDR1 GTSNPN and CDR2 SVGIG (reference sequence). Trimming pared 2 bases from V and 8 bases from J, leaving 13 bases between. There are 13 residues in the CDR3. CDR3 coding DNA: TGTGCCTGGAGTCCGGGGTACGCAGACATTCAGTACTTC. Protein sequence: CAWSPGYADIQYF. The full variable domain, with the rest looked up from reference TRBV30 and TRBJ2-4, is SQTIHQWPATLVQPVGSPLSLECTVEGTSNPNLYWYRQAAGRGLQLLFYSVGIGQISSEVPQNLSASRPQDRQFILSSKKLLLSDSGFYLCAWSPGYADIQYFGAGTRLSVL.

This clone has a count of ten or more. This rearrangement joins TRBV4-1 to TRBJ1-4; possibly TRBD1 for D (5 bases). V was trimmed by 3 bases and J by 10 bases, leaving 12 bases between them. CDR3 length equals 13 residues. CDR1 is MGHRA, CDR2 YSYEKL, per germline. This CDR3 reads CASSHPGPGKLFF. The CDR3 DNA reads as TGCGCCAGCAGCCATCCAGGGCCCGGAAAACTGTTTTTT.

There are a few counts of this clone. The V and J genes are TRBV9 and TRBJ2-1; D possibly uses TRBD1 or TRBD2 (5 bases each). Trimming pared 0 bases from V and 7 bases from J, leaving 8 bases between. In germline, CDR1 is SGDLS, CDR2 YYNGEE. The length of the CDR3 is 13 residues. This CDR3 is CASSVVGENEQFF. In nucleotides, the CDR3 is TGTGCCAGCAGCGTAGTAGGGGAGAATGAGCAGTTCTTC.

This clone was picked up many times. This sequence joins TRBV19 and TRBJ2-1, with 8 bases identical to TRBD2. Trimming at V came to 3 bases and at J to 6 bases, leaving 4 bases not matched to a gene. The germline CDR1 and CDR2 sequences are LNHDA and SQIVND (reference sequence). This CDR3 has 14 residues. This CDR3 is CASSIRGRPNEQFF. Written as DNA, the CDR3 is TGTGCCAGTAGTATTCGCGGGAGGCCCAATGAGCAGTTCTTC.

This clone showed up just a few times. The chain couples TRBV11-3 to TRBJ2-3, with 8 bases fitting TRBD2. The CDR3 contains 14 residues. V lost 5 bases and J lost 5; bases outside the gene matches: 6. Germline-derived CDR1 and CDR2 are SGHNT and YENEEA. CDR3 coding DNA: TGTGCCAGCAGCCCGGGACTAGTTGGAGATACGCAGTATTTT. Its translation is CASSPGLVGDTQYF.

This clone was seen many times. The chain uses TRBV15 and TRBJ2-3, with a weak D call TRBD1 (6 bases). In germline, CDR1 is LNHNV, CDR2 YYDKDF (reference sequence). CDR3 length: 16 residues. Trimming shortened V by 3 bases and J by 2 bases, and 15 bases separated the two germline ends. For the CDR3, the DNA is TGTGCCACCAGCAGGAAAGGCCAGGGGAACACAGATACGCAGTATTTT. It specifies CATSRKGQGNTDTQYF.

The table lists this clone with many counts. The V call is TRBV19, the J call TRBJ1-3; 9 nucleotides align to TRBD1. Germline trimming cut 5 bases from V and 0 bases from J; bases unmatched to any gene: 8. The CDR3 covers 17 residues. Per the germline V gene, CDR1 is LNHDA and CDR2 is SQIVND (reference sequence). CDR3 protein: CASSSRTGVLSGNTIYF. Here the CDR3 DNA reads TGTGCCAGTAGTTCCCGGACAGGGGTCCTCTCTGGAAACACCATATATTTT.

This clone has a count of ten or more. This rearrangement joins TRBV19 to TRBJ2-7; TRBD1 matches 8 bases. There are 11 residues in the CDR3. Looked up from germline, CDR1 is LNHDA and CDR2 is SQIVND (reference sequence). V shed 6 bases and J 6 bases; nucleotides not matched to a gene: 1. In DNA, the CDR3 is TGTGCCAGTAGGACAGGGGTCGAGCAGTACTTC. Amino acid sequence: CASRTGVEQYF.

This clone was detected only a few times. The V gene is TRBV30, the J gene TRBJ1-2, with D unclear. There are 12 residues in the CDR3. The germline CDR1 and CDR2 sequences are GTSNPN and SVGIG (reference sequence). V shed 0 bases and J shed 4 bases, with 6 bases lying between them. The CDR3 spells CAWSVQSYGYTF. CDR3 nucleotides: TGTGCCTGGAGTGTACAAAGCTATGGCTACACCTTC.

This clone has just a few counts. The DNA for the CDR3 is TGTGCCAGCAGGAATGCCGGGACTAGCGGGATCGATGAGCAGTTCTTC. It is translated as CASRNAGTSGIDEQFF. The chain links TRBV28 to TRBJ2-1; TRBD2 matches 13 bases. The CDR3 is 16 amino acids. Trimming took 6 bases from V and 8 from J; bases not matched to a gene: 10. Germline V gene sequence: CDR1 MDHEN, CDR2 SYDVKM.

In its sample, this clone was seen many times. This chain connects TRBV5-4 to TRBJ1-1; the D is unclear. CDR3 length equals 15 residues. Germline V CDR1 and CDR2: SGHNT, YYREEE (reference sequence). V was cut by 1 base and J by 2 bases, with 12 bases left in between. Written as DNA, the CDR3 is TGTGCCAGCAGCTTGTCCGGTAATCCCAACACTGAAGCTTTCTTT. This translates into CASSLSGNPNTEAFF.

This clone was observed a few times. The CDR3 DNA is TGTGCCAGCAGCACCCCACGGACACGGGGGGATACAGGCTACACCTTC. The encoded protein is CASSTPRTRGDTGYTF. V usage is TRBV7-6 and J usage is TRBJ1-2, with D possibly TRBD1 on 5 matching bases. Germline loops: CDR1 SGHVS, CDR2 FNYEAQ. The CDR3 has 16 residues. The V end was cut by 5 bases, the J end by 8 bases, with 24 bases between.

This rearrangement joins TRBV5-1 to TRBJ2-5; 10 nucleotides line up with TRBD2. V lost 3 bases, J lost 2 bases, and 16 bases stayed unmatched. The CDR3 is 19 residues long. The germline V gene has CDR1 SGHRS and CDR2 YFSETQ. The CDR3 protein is CASSSIPMTSGSPQETQYF. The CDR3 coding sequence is TGCGCCAGCAGCTCCATACCTATGACTAGCGGGTCACCTCAAGAGACCCAGTACTTC.

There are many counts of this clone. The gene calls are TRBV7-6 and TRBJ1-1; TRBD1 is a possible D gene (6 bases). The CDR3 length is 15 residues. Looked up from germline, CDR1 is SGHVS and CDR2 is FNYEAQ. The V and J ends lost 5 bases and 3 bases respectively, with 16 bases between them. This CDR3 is CASSPSYQGYTEAFF. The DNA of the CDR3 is TGTGCCAGCAGCCCCTCTTACCAGGGGTACACTGAAGCTTTCTTT. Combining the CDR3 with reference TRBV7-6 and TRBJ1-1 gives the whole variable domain GAGVSQSPRYKVTKRGQDVALRCDPISGHVSLYWYRQALGQGPEFLTYFNYEAQQDKSGLPNDRFSAERPEGSISTLTIQRTEQRDSAMYRCASSPSYQGYTEAFFGQGTRLTVV.

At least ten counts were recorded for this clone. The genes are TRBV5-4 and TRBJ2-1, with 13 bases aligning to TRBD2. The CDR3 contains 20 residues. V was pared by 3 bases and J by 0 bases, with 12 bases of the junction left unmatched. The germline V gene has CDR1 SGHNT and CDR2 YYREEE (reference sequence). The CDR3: CASSSLLTSGRESSYNEQFF. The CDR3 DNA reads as TGTGCCAGCAGCTCCTTGTTAACTAGCGGGAGGGAGAGCTCCTACAATGAGCAGTTCTTC.